This section outlines one TCR beta chain sequence together with its context. This clone was picked up a small number of times. This clone's antigen is unknown. No base-level quality is on record; no much larger clone is a single base apart. Inclusive of the bounding cysteine and phenylalanine, the CDR3 is 15 residues long. Just CDR3 DNA is preserved here, 45 bases in frame from base 1. Deletion took 5 bases off V and 7 bases off J, with a span of 20 bases between the germline ends. Looking up the germline V gene yields CDR1 SQVTM and CDR2 ANQGSEA. The sample belongs to a study of vaccination effects on CD4 cells after COVID-19 (dated by TCRdb to between 2021 and 2024). Looking at the study overall: The ViraFEST assay stimulated PBMC with viral peptide pools and then used TCR sequencing to identify antigen-specific CD4+ T cell clonotypes by expansion. In both COVID-19 convalescent patients and infection-naive vaccine recipients, the study compared SARS-CoV-2 spike-specific CD4+ TCR repertoires from before mRNA vaccination with those from after it. Each well held around 2 million PBMC cultured in IMDM containing approximately 5% human AB serum, 8 to 10 IU/ml IL-2 and gentamicin, along with around 9.4 ug/ml peptides. Participants received two doses of either the BNT162b2 or the mRNA-1273 mRNA SARS-CoV-2 vaccine. A total of 10 COVID-19 convalescent patients and a handful of SARS-CoV-2-naive healthy vaccine recipients were included in the full study. Pre-vaccine samples from a couple of convalescent patients were drawn 16 days and one week before the first dose, 142 and 148 days after COVID-19 diagnosis. Cultures from other donors in the study were sequenced using the Oncomine TCR Beta short-read assay on an Illumina iSeq 100. Broad study findings and their caveats: The study was limited by a small number of convalescent patients and lacked early post-infection timepoints. At late post-vaccination timepoints, both infection-induced and vaccine-induced clones showed marked clonal contraction, consistent with waning T cell responses. In convalescent patients, the post-vaccine spike-reactive repertoire consisted mainly of new vaccine-induced clones, largely distinct from infection-induced clones.

Libraries came from the immunoSEQ multiplex PCR assay. DNA from the CD4+ T cells that had been cultured and isolated underwent TCR beta CDR3 sequencing. Per the source publication's procedure: Non-productive TCR sequences were removed and reads were trimmed to the CDR3 region, keeping CDR3s of at least 7 amino acids. Antigen-specific clonotypes were identified using the MANAFEST web app by comparison of expansion in peptide wells against reference cultures. Positive clones required FDR<0.05 expansion versus reference and all other wells, odds ratio above 5, and frequency above 0.1% in two replicate wells. Clonotypes significantly expanded in SARS-CoV-2 spike wells and in at least one common cold coronavirus spike condition were defined as cross-reactive. Using the stringdist R package, CDR3 similarity was measured by Levenshtein distance, and unrooted trees were constructed with ape in R 3.6.1. TCRdb mirrors the immuneACCESS table, restricted to in-frame sequences. Some clones are absent from its copies; in checked studies, under half trace to an unresolved V gene, and the reason for the others is unknown. Clone size and V and J calls were adopted from that table, with D and trimming inferred from the DNA. The sample table records 50,000 to 75,000 clones; approximately 72% of these occur just once. Of the sample, around 25% is held by the ten largest clones.

After less than 13 days of culture, CD4+ T cells were isolated with the EasySep CD4+ T cell isolation kit. PCR-confirmed SARS-CoV-2 infection had occurred in convalescent patients between March and December 2020, before the Alpha, Beta and Delta variants emerged in the United States. On days 3 and 7, half of the culture medium was replaced with fresh IL-2-containing medium. Unless noted otherwise, every peptide stimulation condition was cultured in triplicate wells. Using Ficoll-Paque Plus gradient centrifugation, PBMC were separated from whole blood and then either used fresh or cryopreserved at -140C. The QIAamp micro DNA kit was used to extract genomic DNA from the cultured CD4+ T cells.

This TCR was recovered from a human donor who had a prior SARS-CoV-2 infection. The rearrangement joined TRBV29-1 to TRBJ1-4; there is no confident call for the D gene. Sequenced material: CD4+ T cells from PBMCs cultured without peptide, taken before COVID-19 vaccination. The CDR3 region has the sequence CSVSPPWAVGEKLFF. In nucleotide form, the sequence is TGCAGCGTTTCCCCACCTTGGGCAGTTGGTGAAAAACTGTTTTTT.